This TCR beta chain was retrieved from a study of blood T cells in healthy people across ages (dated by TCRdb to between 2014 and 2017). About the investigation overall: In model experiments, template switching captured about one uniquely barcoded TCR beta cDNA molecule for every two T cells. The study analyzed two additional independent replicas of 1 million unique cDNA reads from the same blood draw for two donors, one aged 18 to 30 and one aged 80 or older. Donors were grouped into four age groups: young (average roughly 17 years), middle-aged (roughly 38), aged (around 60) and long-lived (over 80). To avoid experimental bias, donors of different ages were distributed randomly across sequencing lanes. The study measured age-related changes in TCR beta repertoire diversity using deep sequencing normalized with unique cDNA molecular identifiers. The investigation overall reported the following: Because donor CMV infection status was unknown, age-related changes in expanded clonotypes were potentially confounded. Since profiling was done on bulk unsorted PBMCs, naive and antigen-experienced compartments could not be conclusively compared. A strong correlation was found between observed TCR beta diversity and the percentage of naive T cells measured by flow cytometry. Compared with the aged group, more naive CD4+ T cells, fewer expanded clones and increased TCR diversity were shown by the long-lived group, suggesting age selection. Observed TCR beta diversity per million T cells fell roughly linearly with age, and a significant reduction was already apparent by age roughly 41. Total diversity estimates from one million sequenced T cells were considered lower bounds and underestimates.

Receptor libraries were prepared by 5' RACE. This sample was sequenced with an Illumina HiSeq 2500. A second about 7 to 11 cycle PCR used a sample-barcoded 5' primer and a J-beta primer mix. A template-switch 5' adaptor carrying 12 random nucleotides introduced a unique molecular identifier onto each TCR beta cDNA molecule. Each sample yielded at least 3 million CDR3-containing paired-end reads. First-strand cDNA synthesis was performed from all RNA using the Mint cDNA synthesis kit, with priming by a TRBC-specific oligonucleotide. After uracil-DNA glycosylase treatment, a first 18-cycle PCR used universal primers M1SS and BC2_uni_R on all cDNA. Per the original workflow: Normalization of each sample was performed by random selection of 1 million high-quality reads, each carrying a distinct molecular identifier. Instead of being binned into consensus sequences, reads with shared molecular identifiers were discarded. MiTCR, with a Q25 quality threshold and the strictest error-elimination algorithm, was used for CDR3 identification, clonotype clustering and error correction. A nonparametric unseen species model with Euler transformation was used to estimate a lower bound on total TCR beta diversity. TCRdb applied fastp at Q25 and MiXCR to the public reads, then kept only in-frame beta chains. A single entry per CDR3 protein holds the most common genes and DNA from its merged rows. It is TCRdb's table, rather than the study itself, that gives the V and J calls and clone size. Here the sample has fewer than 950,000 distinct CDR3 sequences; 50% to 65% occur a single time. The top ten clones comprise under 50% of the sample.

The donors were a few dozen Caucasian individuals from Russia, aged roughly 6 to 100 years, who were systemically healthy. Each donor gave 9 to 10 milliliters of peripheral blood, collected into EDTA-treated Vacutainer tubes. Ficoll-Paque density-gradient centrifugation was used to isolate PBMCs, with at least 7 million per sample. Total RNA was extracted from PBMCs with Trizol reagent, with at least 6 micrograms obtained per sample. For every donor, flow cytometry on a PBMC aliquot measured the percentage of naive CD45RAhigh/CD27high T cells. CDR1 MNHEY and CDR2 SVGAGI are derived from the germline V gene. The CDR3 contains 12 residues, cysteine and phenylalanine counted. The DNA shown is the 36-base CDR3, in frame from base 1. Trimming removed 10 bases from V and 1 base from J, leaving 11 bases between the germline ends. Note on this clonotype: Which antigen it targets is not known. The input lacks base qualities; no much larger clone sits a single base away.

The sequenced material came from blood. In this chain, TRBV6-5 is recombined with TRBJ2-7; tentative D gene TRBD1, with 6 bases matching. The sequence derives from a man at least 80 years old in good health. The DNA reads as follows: TGTGCCACTACAGGGTGGTCCTACGAGCAGTACTTC. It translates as CATTGWSYEQYF.